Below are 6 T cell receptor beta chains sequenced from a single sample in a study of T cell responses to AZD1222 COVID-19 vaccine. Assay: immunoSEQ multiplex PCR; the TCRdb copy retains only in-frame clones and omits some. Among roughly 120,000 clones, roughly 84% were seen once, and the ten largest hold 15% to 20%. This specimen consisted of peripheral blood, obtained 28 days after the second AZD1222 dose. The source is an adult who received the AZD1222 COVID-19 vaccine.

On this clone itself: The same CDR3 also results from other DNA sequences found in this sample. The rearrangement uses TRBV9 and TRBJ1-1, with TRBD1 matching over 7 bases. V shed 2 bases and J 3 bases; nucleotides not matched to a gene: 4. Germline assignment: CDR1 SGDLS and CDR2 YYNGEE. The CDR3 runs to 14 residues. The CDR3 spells CASSVLTGDTEAFF. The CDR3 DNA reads TGTGCCAGCAGCGTTTTAACAGGGGACACTGAAGCTTTCTTT.

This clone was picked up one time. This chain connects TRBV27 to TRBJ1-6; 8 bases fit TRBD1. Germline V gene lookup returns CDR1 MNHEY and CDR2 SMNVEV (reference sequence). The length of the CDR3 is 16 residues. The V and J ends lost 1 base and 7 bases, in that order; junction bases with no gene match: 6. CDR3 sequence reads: CASSLYAGGSNSPLHF. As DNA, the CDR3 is TGTGCCAGCAGTTTATACGCAGGGGGCTCGAATTCACCCCTCCACTTT.

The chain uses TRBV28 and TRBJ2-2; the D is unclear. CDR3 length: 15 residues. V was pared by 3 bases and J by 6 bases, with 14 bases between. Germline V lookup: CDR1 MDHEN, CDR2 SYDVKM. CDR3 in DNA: TGTGCCAGCAGTTTGGGTCCCCTTCGTCCCGGGGAGCTGTTTTTT. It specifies CASSLGPLRPGELFF.

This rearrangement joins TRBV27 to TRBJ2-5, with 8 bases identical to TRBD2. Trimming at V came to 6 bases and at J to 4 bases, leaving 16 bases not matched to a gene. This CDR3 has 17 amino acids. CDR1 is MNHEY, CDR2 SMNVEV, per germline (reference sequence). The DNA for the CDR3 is TGTGCCAGCAGGGCTCGGGGGGGCAAGGGTTCAAGAGAGACCCAGTACTTC. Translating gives CASRARGGKGSRETQYF.

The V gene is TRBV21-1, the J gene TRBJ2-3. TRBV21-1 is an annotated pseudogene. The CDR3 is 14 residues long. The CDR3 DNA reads TGTGCCAGCAGCAAAGGGAAGGGCACAGATACGCAGTATTTT. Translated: CASSKGKGTDTQYF.

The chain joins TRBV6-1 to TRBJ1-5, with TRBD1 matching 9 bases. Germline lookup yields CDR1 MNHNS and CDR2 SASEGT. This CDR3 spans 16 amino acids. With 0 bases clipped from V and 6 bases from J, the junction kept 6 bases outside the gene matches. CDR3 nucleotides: TGTGCCAGCAGTGAAGCGGGGACAGGGTTGCGTCAGCCCCAGCATTTT. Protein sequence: CASSEAGTGLRQPQHF.